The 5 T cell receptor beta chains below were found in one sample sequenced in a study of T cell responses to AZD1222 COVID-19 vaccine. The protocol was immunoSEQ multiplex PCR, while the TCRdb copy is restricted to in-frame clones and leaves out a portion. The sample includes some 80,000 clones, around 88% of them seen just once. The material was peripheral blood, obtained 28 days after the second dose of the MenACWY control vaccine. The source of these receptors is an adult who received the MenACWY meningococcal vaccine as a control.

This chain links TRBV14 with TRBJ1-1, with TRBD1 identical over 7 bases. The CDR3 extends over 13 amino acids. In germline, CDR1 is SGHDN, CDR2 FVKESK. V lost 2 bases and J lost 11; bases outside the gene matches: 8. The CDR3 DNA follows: TGTGCCAGCAGCCAAAGGGGGCAGGGATACGCTTTCTTT. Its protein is CASSQRGQGYAFF.

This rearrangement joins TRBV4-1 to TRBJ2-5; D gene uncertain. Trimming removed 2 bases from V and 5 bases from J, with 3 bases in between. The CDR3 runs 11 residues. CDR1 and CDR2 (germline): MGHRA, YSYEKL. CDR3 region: CASSQQETQYF. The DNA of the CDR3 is TGCGCCAGCAGCCAACAGGAGACCCAGTACTTC.

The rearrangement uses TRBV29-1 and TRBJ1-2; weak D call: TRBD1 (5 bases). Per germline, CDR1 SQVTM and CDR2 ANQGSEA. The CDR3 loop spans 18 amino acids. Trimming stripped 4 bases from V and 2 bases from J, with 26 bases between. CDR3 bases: TGCAGCGTTGTGGGGGAGACCGGGACGGAGCATCTCAACTATGGCTACACCTTC. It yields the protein CSVVGETGTEHLNYGYTF.

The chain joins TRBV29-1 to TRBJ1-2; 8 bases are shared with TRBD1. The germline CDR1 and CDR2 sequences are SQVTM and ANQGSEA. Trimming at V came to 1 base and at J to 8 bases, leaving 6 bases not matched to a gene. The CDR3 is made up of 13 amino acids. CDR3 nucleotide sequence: TGCAGCGTTGAAGCCGACAGGGGATGGGGCTACACCTTC. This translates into CSVEADRGWGYTF.

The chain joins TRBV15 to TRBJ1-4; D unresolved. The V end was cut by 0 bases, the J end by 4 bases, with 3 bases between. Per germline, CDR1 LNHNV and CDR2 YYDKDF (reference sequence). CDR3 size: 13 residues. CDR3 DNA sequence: TGTGCCACCAGCAGAGATTATAATGAAAAACTGTTTTTT. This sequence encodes CATSRDYNEKLFF.